This is a list of T cell receptor beta chains from one sample in a study of human T cells and chemical hapten exposure. Using its own MiXCR run on the RACE reads, TCRdb lists one record per CDR3 protein. The table lists tens of thousands of distinct CDR3 sequences, 10% of them singletons. The sample was whole blood, taken in connection with sensitization to the hapten diphenylcyclopropenone (DPC). Receptors were obtained from a woman aged 50 to 60 with alopecia areata. Some clones in this sample may be carry-over from other donors' samples. The CDR3 runs from the conserved cysteine through the conserved F or W. D genes are given only for firm matches. Expanded clones are given a class, and other clones once, few, many or no size at all.

abundance: many; j_gene: TRBJ2-6; v_gene: TRBV27; d_gene: -; CDR3nt: TGTGCCAGCAGTTTATGGGGCTCTGGGGCCAACGTCCTGACTTTC; CDR3aa: CASSLWGSGANVLTF
abundance: many; j_gene: TRBJ2-7; v_gene: TRBV12-3/TRBV12-4; d_gene: -; CDR3nt: TGTGCCAGCAGTGTACACGGGGTTTTCGAGCAGTACTTC; CDR3aa: CASSVHGVFEQYF
abundance: few; j_gene: TRBJ1-1; v_gene: TRBV5-5; d_gene: TRBD1; CDR3nt: TGTGCCAGCAGCTTGGCCTACACAGGGGGCGAAGCTTTCTTT; CDR3aa: CASSLAYTGGEAFF
abundance: many; j_gene: TRBJ2-7; v_gene: TRBV7-2; d_gene: -; CDR3nt: TGTGCCAGCAGCGCATCTAGGGATTCCTACGAGCAGTACTTC; CDR3aa: CASSASRDSYEQYF
abundance: -; j_gene: TRBJ1-5; v_gene: TRBV3-1; d_gene: -; CDR3nt: TGTGCCAGCAGCTACGGACACGGCAATCAGCCCCAGCATTTT; CDR3aa: CASSYGHGNQPQHF
abundance: few; j_gene: TRBJ2-3; v_gene: TRBV20-1; d_gene: TRBD2; CDR3nt: TGCAGTGCTAGCCGGCTAGCGGGAGATTTGCATACGCAGTATTTT; CDR3aa: CSASRLAGDLHTQYF
abundance: many; j_gene: TRBJ1-1; v_gene: TRBV5-1; d_gene: -; CDR3nt: TGCGCCAGCAGCATTGAAACAGGTTCCACTGAAGCTTTCTTT; CDR3aa: CASSIETGSTEAFF
abundance: many; j_gene: TRBJ1-5; v_gene: TRBV5-8; d_gene: -; CDR3nt: TGTGCCAGCAGAGCTGGGGGGGGAAATAGCAATCAGCCCCAGCATTTT; CDR3aa: CASRAGGGNSNQPQHF
abundance: few; j_gene: TRBJ1-4; v_gene: TRBV30; d_gene: TRBD1; CDR3nt: TGTGCCTGGACCGGGACAGGGTCTGGAAAACTGTTTTTT; CDR3aa: CAWTGTGSGKLFF
abundance: many; j_gene: TRBJ2-1; v_gene: TRBV29-1; d_gene: -; CDR3nt: TGCAGCGTTGGACAGCGCTCCTACAATGAGCAGTTCTTC; CDR3aa: CSVGQRSYNEQFF
abundance: many; j_gene: TRBJ2-3; v_gene: TRBV7-2; d_gene: TRBD2; CDR3nt: TGTGCCAGCAGCATCCCTCTAGCGGGAGCAGATACGCAGTATTTT; CDR3aa: CASSIPLAGADTQYF
abundance: few; j_gene: TRBJ2-5; v_gene: TRBV7-2; d_gene: TRBD2; CDR3nt: TGTGCCAGCAGCCGAACGGGACTAGGAGGAGAGACCCAGTACTTC; CDR3aa: CASSRTGLGGETQYF
abundance: -; j_gene: TRBJ2-7; v_gene: TRBV28; d_gene: -; CDR3nt: TGTGCCAGCAGTTCGCCGGGTGGTAACCTCTACGAGCAGTACTTC; CDR3aa: CASSSPGGNLYEQYF
abundance: many; j_gene: TRBJ2-6; v_gene: TRBV5-1; d_gene: -; CDR3nt: TGCGCCAGCAGCTTGGGGTCCTCTGGGGCCAACGTCCTGACTTTC; CDR3aa: CASSLGSSGANVLTF
abundance: -; j_gene: TRBJ2-5; v_gene: TRBV4-3; d_gene: TRBD2; CDR3nt: TGCGCCAGCAGCCAAGGGGCAGCGGGGGGCCAAGAGACCCAGTACTTC; CDR3aa: CASSQGAAGGQETQYF
abundance: many; j_gene: TRBJ1-3; v_gene: TRBV20-1; d_gene: -; CDR3nt: TGCAGTGCCCATACCCAGGGGAGGTCTGGAAACACCATATATTTT; CDR3aa: CSAHTQGRSGNTIYF
abundance: many; j_gene: TRBJ2-1; v_gene: TRBV10-3; d_gene: TRBD2; CDR3nt: TGTGCCATCAAAATAGCGGGAGTGAACAGTGAGCAGTTCTTC; CDR3aa: CAIKIAGVNSEQFF
abundance: many; j_gene: TRBJ2-6; v_gene: TRBV7-2; d_gene: TRBD1; CDR3nt: TGTGCCAGCAGCTTGACAGGGACATACTCTGGGGCCAACGTCCTGACTTTC; CDR3aa: CASSLTGTYSGANVLTF
abundance: -; j_gene: TRBJ2-5; v_gene: TRBV9; d_gene: -; CDR3nt: TGTGCCAGCAGCCCCCCCGAGGAGCGTCCCCAGTACTTC; CDR3aa: CASSPPEERPQYF
abundance: few; j_gene: TRBJ2-7; v_gene: TRBV12-3/TRBV12-4; d_gene: TRBD1; CDR3nt: TGTGCCAGCCGGGACAGCTTTACCTACGAGCAGTACTTC; CDR3aa: CASRDSFTYEQYF
abundance: -; j_gene: TRBJ1-2; v_gene: TRBV20-1; d_gene: -; CDR3nt: TGCAGTGCGGGGGCCCCTGCTAACTATGGCTACACCTTC; CDR3aa: CSAGAPANYGYTF
abundance: few; j_gene: TRBJ1-1; v_gene: TRBV5-1; d_gene: -; CDR3nt: TGCGCCAGCAGCTTGGCCGGCTTCATGAACACTGAAGCTTTCTTT; CDR3aa: CASSLAGFMNTEAFF
abundance: many; j_gene: TRBJ1-1; v_gene: TRBV18; d_gene: TRBD1; CDR3nt: TGTGCCAGCTCACCAAGGACAGGCATGAACACTGAAGCTTTCTTT; CDR3aa: CASSPRTGMNTEAFF
abundance: many; j_gene: TRBJ1-4; v_gene: TRBV25-1; d_gene: TRBD1; CDR3nt: TGTGCCAGCAGTGAAAGACAGGGGAATGAAAAACTGTTTTTT; CDR3aa: CASSERQGNEKLFF
abundance: -; j_gene: TRBJ2-2; v_gene: TRBV12-3/TRBV12-4; d_gene: -; CDR3nt: TGTGCCAGCACAGAGGGGGCCGGGGAGCTGTTTTTT; CDR3aa: CASTEGAGELFF
abundance: many; j_gene: TRBJ1-5; v_gene: TRBV15; d_gene: -; CDR3nt: TGTGCCACCAGCAGAATTGGTGGCCTCCCAAATCAGCCCCAGCATTTT; CDR3aa: CATSRIGGLPNQPQHF
abundance: medium-sized; j_gene: TRBJ2-6; v_gene: TRBV20-1; d_gene: TRBD2; CDR3nt: TGCAGTGCTAGATCTCGTAGCGGGACTTCTGGGGCCAACGTCCTGACTTTC; CDR3aa: CSARSRSGTSGANVLTF
abundance: -; j_gene: TRBJ2-7; v_gene: TRBV29-1; d_gene: -; CDR3nt: TGCAGCGTCAGGGTCTCCTACGAGCAGTACTTC; CDR3aa: CSVRVSYEQYF
abundance: few; j_gene: TRBJ2-1; v_gene: TRBV2; d_gene: TRBD2; CDR3nt: TGTGCCAGCAGTGAAGCGCTTCTTTGGGGGAGGGCCTACAATGAGCAGTTCTTC; CDR3aa: CASSEALLWGRAYNEQFF
abundance: many; j_gene: TRBJ2-3; v_gene: TRBV7-6; d_gene: -; CDR3nt: TGTGCCAGCAGCTTAGCGCCGATCGGGAGCCCAGATACGCAGTATTTT; CDR3aa: CASSLAPIGSPDTQYF
abundance: -; j_gene: TRBJ1-4; v_gene: TRBV19; d_gene: -; CDR3nt: TGTGCCAGTAGAGGGACACCGAGATACGTTGCAACTAATGAAAAACTGTTTTTT; CDR3aa: CASRGTPRYVATNEKLFF
abundance: many; j_gene: TRBJ2-1; v_gene: TRBV20-1; d_gene: TRBD2; CDR3nt: TGCAGTGCTAGAGACCCATCTAGCGGGAGGGTAGATGAGCAGTTCTTC; CDR3aa: CSARDPSSGRVDEQFF
abundance: few; j_gene: TRBJ2-3; v_gene: TRBV7-2; d_gene: -; CDR3nt: TGTGCCAGCAGCTTGAGGGCACGCACAGATACGCAGTATTTT; CDR3aa: CASSLRARTDTQYF
abundance: few; j_gene: TRBJ1-1; v_gene: TRBV7-9; d_gene: -; CDR3nt: TGTGCCAGCAGCTTAGTTCCCGTGGACACTGAAGCTTTCTTT; CDR3aa: CASSLVPVDTEAFF
abundance: few; j_gene: TRBJ2-1; v_gene: TRBV5-1; d_gene: -; CDR3nt: TGCGCCAGCAGCCCCCTCCCCCAATCGGGCTACAATGAGCAGTTCTTC; CDR3aa: CASSPLPQSGYNEQFF
abundance: many; j_gene: TRBJ2-7; v_gene: TRBV5-1; d_gene: TRBD1; CDR3nt: TGCGCCAGCAGCTTGACAGGGGGCGACTCCTACGAGCAGTACTTC; CDR3aa: CASSLTGGDSYEQYF
abundance: many; j_gene: TRBJ2-5; v_gene: TRBV28; d_gene: -; CDR3nt: TGTGCCACCTTGACTGGGGGTAGGGAGACCCAGTACTTC; CDR3aa: CATLTGGRETQYF